Below are 11 T cell receptor beta chains sequenced from a single sample in a study of blood T cell repertoires in COVID-19. Profiled with immunoSEQ multiplex PCR; TCRdb holds only in-frame clones, not every one. This table holds about 190,000 clones, more than 85% found once. Sequenced: PBMCs or T cells enriched from blood (not recorded which). These receptors came from a woman aged 40 to 55 in a cohort exposed to, infected with or recovered from COVID-19 (not recorded which).

The V gene is TRBV9, the J gene TRBJ1-4; D not resolved. Trimming removed 3 bases at V and 8 bases at J, with 17 bases between. The CDR3 loop spans 15 amino acids. CDR1 and CDR2 (germline): SGDLS, YYNGEE. CDR3 nucleotide sequence: TGTGCCAGCAGCGGCCCCAGTGGGCTAAGGGAAAAACTGTTTTTT. Its translation is CASSGPSGLREKLFF.

The chain couples TRBV7-2 to TRBJ1-3, with D perhaps matching TRBD1 (6 bases). There are 17 residues in the CDR3. In germline, CDR1 is SGHTA, CDR2 FQGNSA. Between the trimmed V and J ends, which lost 5 bases and 0 bases, there was a span of 17 bases. The CDR3 DNA reads as TGTGCCAGCAGCCCCCGACTGGGGGCCCTCTCTGGAAACACCATATATTTT. This encodes CASSPRLGALSGNTIYF. Supplemented by reference TRBV7-2 and TRBJ1-3, the full variable domain reads GAGVSQSPSNKVTEKGKDVELRCDPISGHTALYWYRQSLGQGLEFLIYFQGNSAPDKSGLPSDRFSAERTGGSVSTLTIQRTQQEDSAVYLCASSPRLGALSGNTIYFGEGSWLTVV.

The chain carries TRBV27 and TRBJ2-2, with 7 bases fitting TRBD1. CDR1 is MNHEY and CDR2 is SMNVEV in the germline V gene (reference sequence). The V and J ends lost 0 bases and 4 bases, in that order; junction bases with no gene match: 5. The CDR3 spans 16 residues. As DNA, the CDR3 is TGTGCCAGCAGTTTATCAGGGGGCAAGGGCACCGGGGAGCTGTTTTTT. This sequence encodes CASSLSGGKGTGELFF.

The J gene is TRBJ2-5, the V gene TRBV10-2, with D perhaps TRBD2 (5 bases). In germline, CDR1 is WSHSY, CDR2 SAAADI. The CDR3 extends over 14 amino acids. Trimming removed 0 bases from V and 5 bases from J, with 10 bases in between. This CDR3 is CASSESSARETQYF. The CDR3 DNA reads TGCGCCAGCAGTGAGTCTAGCGCGAGGGAGACCCAGTACTTC.

The chain is built from TRBV2 and TRBJ1-1, with D maybe TRBD1 (6 bases). V lost 5 bases and J 6 bases, leaving 16 bases between the germline ends. The CDR3 runs 14 residues. Germline CDR1 is SNHLY and CDR2 is FYNNEI. The CDR3: CASSSLGEGAEAFF. The DNA of the CDR3 is TGTGCCAGCAGTTCCCTCGGAGAGGGGGCTGAAGCTTTCTTT. The full variable domain, with the rest looked up from reference TRBV2 and TRBJ1-1, is EPEVTQTPSHQVTQMGQEVILRCVPISNHLYFYWYRQILGQKVEFLVSFYNNEISEKSEIFDDQFSVERPDGSNFTLKIRSTKLEDSAMYFCASSSLGEGAEAFFGQGTRLTVV.

This sequence joins TRBV30 and TRBJ1-5; 8 positions match TRBD1. This CDR3 region has 13 residues. The V gene's germline CDR1 is GTSNPN and CDR2 SVGIG (reference sequence). V shed 5 bases and J 4 bases; nucleotides not matched to a gene: 4. This CDR3 reads CAWGTGYNQPQHF. The CDR3 DNA reads as TGTGCCTGGGGGACAGGCTATAATCAGCCCCAGCATTTT.

This chain uses TRBV6-1 with TRBJ1-1, with 7 bases that match TRBD1. CDR1 and CDR2 from the germline V gene are MNHNS and SASEGT. This CDR3 comprises 15 residues. Trimming took 3 bases from V and 8 from J; bases not matched to a gene: 12. The DNA for the CDR3 is TGTGCCAGCAGTGAGAAGGGACAGTCCCGCCAGGAAGCTTTCTTT. Protein sequence: CASSEKGQSRQEAFF.

The chain is built from TRBV7-2 and TRBJ1-4; D is possibly TRBD1 (5 bases). CDR3 length: 14 residues. Trimming removed 5 bases at V and 6 bases at J, with 13 bases between. Germline V lookup: CDR1 SGHTA, CDR2 FQGNSA. As DNA, the CDR3 is TGTGCCAGCAGCCCCCAGGGAGGAGATGAAAAACTGTTTTTT. Translation: CASSPQGGDEKLFF. The full variable domain, in which reference TRBV7-2 and TRBJ1-4 provide the parts outside the CDR3, is GAGVSQSPSNKVTEKGKDVELRCDPISGHTALYWYRQSLGQGLEFLIYFQGNSAPDKSGLPSDRFSAERTGGSVSTLTIQRTQQEDSAVYLCASSPQGGDEKLFFGSGTQLSVL.

The chain employs TRBV28 and TRBJ1-3; maybe TRBD1 (5 bases). The V end was cut by 1 base, the J end by 7 bases, with 14 bases between. CDR3 size: 15 residues. CDR1 and CDR2 (germline): MDHEN, SYDVKM. In nucleotides, the CDR3 is TGTGCCAGCAGTTTATTGGGCAGGGTTTCCAACACCATATATTTT. Translated, it gives CASSLLGRVSNTIYF.

This chain connects TRBV28 to TRBJ1-5; possible D gene TRBD1, 6 bases. The CDR3 contains 13 residues. V was cut by 6 bases and J by 7 bases, with 13 bases left in between. CDR1 and CDR2 (germline): MDHEN, SYDVKM. The CDR3 DNA reads as TGTGCCAGCAGCCCAGGACAGAAACAGCCCCAGCATTTT. Translation: CASSPGQKQPQHF.

The chain is built from TRBV5-5 and TRBJ1-1; TRBD1 aligns across 8 bases. With 6 bases clipped from V and 5 bases from J, the junction kept 9 bases outside the gene matches. The CDR3 contains 14 residues. Germline lookup yields CDR1 SGHKS and CDR2 YYEKEE (reference sequence). The CDR3 is CASTDGQGGTEAFF. DNA of the CDR3: TGTGCCAGCACAGATGGACAGGGTGGTACTGAAGCTTTCTTT.